These T cell receptor beta chains were read from a single sample in a study of vaccination and CD4 T cells after COVID-19. TCRdb redid the calling of the PCR reads with MiXCR, one entry per CDR3 protein. The table records 9,500 to 15,000 distinct CDR3 sequences, 54% of them present only once. Their antigen targets remain unknown. The sequences come from cultured CD4+ T cells from blood, collected after SARS-CoV-2 vaccination. The receptors here all came from a human donor with COVID-19. CDR3s include the opening cysteine and the closing phenylalanine or tryptophan. The D gene is left open where the match is weak. Rows may omit the clone size; those that give it use once, few, many or a size class.

DNA: TGTGCCAGCAGTGCACAGTTCAATCAGCCCCAGCATTTT; CDR3: CASSAQFNQPQHF; J: TRBJ1-5; V: TRBV28; size: few; D: .
DNA: TGTGCCAGCAGCTTGGGAGAGGGACCTTCGATAGACTCTGGTTCACCCCTCCACTTT; CDR3: CASSLGEGPSIDSGSPLHF; J: TRBJ1-6; V: TRBV5-4; size: .; D: .
DNA: TGTGCCAGCTCACCAGGGACAGGGGATCGCAATCAGCCCCAGCATTTT; CDR3: CASSPGTGDRNQPQHF; J: TRBJ1-5; V: TRBV18; size: .; D: TRBD1
DNA: TGCAGTGCTAGAGATAGCGGCAGGGGTTCTGTCTCACCCCTCCACTTT; CDR3: CSARDSGRGSVSPLHF; J: TRBJ1-6; V: TRBV20-1; size: few; D: .
DNA: TGTGCCTGGAACAGGGGGCGTAGGACTGAAGCTTTCTTT; CDR3: CAWNRGRRTEAFF; J: TRBJ1-1; V: TRBV30; size: few; D: TRBD1
DNA: TGTGCCAGCAGCCTAGGGGGGGACACTGAAGCTTTCTTT; CDR3: CASSLGGDTEAFF; J: TRBJ1-1; V: TRBV7-8; size: .; D: .
DNA: TGTGCCAGCAGCGGTAGCAATCAGCCCCAGCATTTT; CDR3: CASSGSNQPQHF; J: TRBJ1-5; V: TRBV25-1; size: once; D: .
DNA: TGTGCCAGCAGTGAAGTAGGGCCCAACTATGGCTACACCTTC; CDR3: CASSEVGPNYGYTF; J: TRBJ1-2; V: TRBV6-4; size: few; D: .
DNA: TGTGCCAGCAGCTTACAACGCCCAGGGGGCAAGCCCCAGCATTTT; CDR3: CASSLQRPGGKPQHF; J: TRBJ1-5; V: TRBV7-3; size: .; D: TRBD1
DNA: TGTGCCAGCAGTGCGAGGGACAGGGACTCACCCCTCCACTTT; CDR3: CASSARDRDSPLHF; J: TRBJ1-6; V: TRBV2; size: few; D: TRBD1
DNA: TGTGCCAGCAGCGAGCGCCACAGGACGGACACTGAAGCTTTCTTT; CDR3: CASSERHRTDTEAFF; J: TRBJ1-1; V: TRBV11-3; size: .; D: .
DNA: TGTGCCAGTAGTATAAGTTCAGGACAGAGTCCGGTAGGCTACACCTTC; CDR3: CASSISSGQSPVGYTF; J: TRBJ1-2; V: TRBV19; size: few; D: .
DNA: TGTGCCAGCAGTTTGACTCGTACTAGCACAGATACGCAGTATTTT; CDR3: CASSLTRTSTDTQYF; J: TRBJ2-3; V: TRBV27; size: .; D: .
DNA: TGTGCCAGCAGCTTGGACAGGGGGACAGATACGCAGTATTTT; CDR3: CASSLDRGTDTQYF; J: TRBJ2-3; V: TRBV11-3; size: .; D: TRBD1
DNA: TGCAGTGCACAGACTCTCACTCTAGCCAAAAACATTCAGTACTTC; CDR3: CSAQTLTLAKNIQYF; J: TRBJ2-4; V: TRBV20-1; size: few; D: .
DNA: TGTGCCAGCAGCTTAGACCTGCCTCGTGGGGCCCAGCCCCAGCATTTT; CDR3: CASSLDLPRGAQPQHF; J: TRBJ1-5; V: TRBV7-2; size: .; D: .
DNA: TGTGCCACCAGCAGAGATCCAGGAACCTACGAGCAGTACTTC; CDR3: CATSRDPGTYEQYF; J: TRBJ2-7; V: TRBV15; size: .; D: .
DNA: TGTGCCAGCAGGGACGGCAATCAGCCCCAGCATTTT; CDR3: CASRDGNQPQHF; J: TRBJ1-5; V: TRBV2; size: .; D: .
DNA: TGTGCCAGCAGCTTAGTTATGAACACTGAAGCTTTCTTT; CDR3: CASSLVMNTEAFF; J: TRBJ1-1; V: TRBV7-9; size: once; D: .
DNA: TGTGCCAGCAGTGATACACAGGGGGCAAGTTCACCCCTCCACTTT; CDR3: CASSDTQGASSPLHF; J: TRBJ1-6; V: TRBV25-1; size: few; D: TRBD1
DNA: TGTGCCAGCAGCCCCTTCAACCGGTTGGATGAGCAGTTCTTC; CDR3: CASSPFNRLDEQFF; J: TRBJ2-1; V: TRBV7-2; size: .; D: .
DNA: TGTGCCAGCAGCTTAGGATCTGGGGCCAACGTCCTGACTTTC; CDR3: CASSLGSGANVLTF; J: TRBJ2-6; V: TRBV7-6; size: .; D: .
DNA: TGCAGTGCTGCCCCTCCGACAGTCTTAAATTCACCCCTCCACTTT; CDR3: CSAAPPTVLNSPLHF; J: TRBJ1-6; V: TRBV20-1; size: .; D: .
DNA: TGCGCCAGCAGCCAAGCGGTACTCCTCTATGGCTACACCTTC; CDR3: CASSQAVLLYGYTF; J: TRBJ1-2; V: TRBV4-1; size: .; D: .
DNA: TGTGCCAGCAGCCTCGCCTCGGGACTAGGGGGATACAATGAGCAGTTCTTC; CDR3: CASSLASGLGGYNEQFF; J: TRBJ2-1; V: TRBV7-2; size: .; D: TRBD2
DNA: TGTGCCAGCAGCAAGAAGACAGGGGGCACAGATACGCAGTATTTT; CDR3: CASSKKTGGTDTQYF; J: TRBJ2-3; V: TRBV7-6; size: .; D: TRBD1
DNA: TGTACCACCAGTGGCAGGGGCGGTGAAAAACTGTTTTTT; CDR3: CTTSGRGGEKLFF; J: TRBJ1-4; V: TRBV24-1; size: .; D: .
DNA: TGTGCCAGCAGTGACCTCGGCAGACTAGCCTACGAGCAGTACTTC; CDR3: CASSDLGRLAYEQYF; J: TRBJ2-7; V: TRBV2; size: .; D: .
DNA: TGTGCCAGCAGCCCGGCAGACAATCAGCCCCAGCATTTT; CDR3: CASSPADNQPQHF; J: TRBJ1-5; V: TRBV11-2; size: .; D: .
DNA: TGTGCCAGCAGCCCCGGGGCCCTTAATTCTCCCCTCCACTTT; CDR3: CASSPGALNSPLHF; J: TRBJ1-6; V: TRBV12-3/TRBV12-4; size: .; D: .
DNA: TGTGCCAGTAGTCACCACGGAAAGGGACGGGTTGAGACCCAGTACTTC; CDR3: CASSHHGKGRVETQYF; J: TRBJ2-5; V: TRBV19; size: .; D: .
DNA: TGTGCCAGCAGCCGTGGGGACAGCTCCAGCTCCTATAATTCACCCCTCCACTTT; CDR3: CASSRGDSSSSYNSPLHF; J: TRBJ1-6; V: TRBV25-1; size: once; D: TRBD1
DNA: TGTGCCAGCAGGCGAGGGGATACGCAGTATTTT; CDR3: CASRRGDTQYF; J: TRBJ2-3; V: TRBV6-1; size: few; D: .
DNA: TGTGCCAGTAGTCTACAGGGGGGCTATCAGCCCCAGCATTTT; CDR3: CASSLQGGYQPQHF; J: TRBJ1-5; V: TRBV19; size: .; D: TRBD1
DNA: TGTGCCAGCAGTTTTTCCTCAGGACAGGGGGTTCGGGATACGCAGTATTTT; CDR3: CASSFSSGQGVRDTQYF; J: TRBJ2-3; V: TRBV6-5; size: few; D: TRBD1
DNA: TGTGCCAGCAGCGGGAGGGGTGGATCTAGCACAGATACGCAGTATTTT; CDR3: CASSGRGGSSTDTQYF; J: TRBJ2-3; V: TRBV7-6; size: .; D: TRBD2
DNA: TGTGCCAGCAGCCCAGGGTCGCGGGTCTCCTACGAGCAGTACTTC; CDR3: CASSPGSRVSYEQYF; J: TRBJ2-7; V: TRBV11-3; size: few; D: .
DNA: TGTGCCAGTTCAGTAGTACGGACTCCTCAAGAGACCCAGTACTTC; CDR3: CASSVVRTPQETQYF; J: TRBJ2-5; V: TRBV19; size: few; D: .
DNA: TGCGCCAGCAGTGACTCCACAGGGAAAAATCAGCCCCAGCATTTT; CDR3: CASSDSTGKNQPQHF; J: TRBJ1-5; V: TRBV10-1; size: .; D: .
DNA: TGCAGTGCTAGAGGAGGCGGAATAAATAGCAATCAGCCCCAGCATTTT; CDR3: CSARGGGINSNQPQHF; J: TRBJ1-5; V: TRBV20-1; size: .; D: .
DNA: TGTGCCACCAGCTTAGATATCGGCCTCGGCTACACCTTC; CDR3: CATSLDIGLGYTF; J: TRBJ1-2; V: TRBV15; size: .; D: .
DNA: TGTGCCTGGAGTGGCCGAGGGGAAGGGAACACCATATATTTT; CDR3: CAWSGRGEGNTIYF; J: TRBJ1-3; V: TRBV30; size: few; D: .
DNA: TGTGCCAGCAGCGAAACGACAGGGGCCGTGCCAACCCAGTACTTC; CDR3: CASSETTGAVPTQYF; J: TRBJ2-5; V: TRBV7-9; size: .; D: TRBD1
DNA: TGCAGTGCTAAGGAAGGGCTAAACAAAAACATTCAGTACTTC; CDR3: CSAKEGLNKNIQYF; J: TRBJ2-4; V: TRBV20-1; size: .; D: .
DNA: TGTGCCAGCCGATCGGCTAGCGGGGGCCCTGTCTCCTACGAGCAGTACTTC; CDR3: CASRSASGGPVSYEQYF; J: TRBJ2-7; V: TRBV27; size: few; D: TRBD2
DNA: TGCAGCGTTGAGACAGGGGGTTGGGAGACCCAGTACTTC; CDR3: CSVETGGWETQYF; J: TRBJ2-5; V: TRBV29-1; size: .; D: TRBD1
DNA: TGCAGTGCTGGACGGACTAGCGAGACCGAGCAGTTCTTC; CDR3: CSAGRTSETEQFF; J: TRBJ2-1; V: TRBV20-1; size: .; D: TRBD2
DNA: TGTGCCATCAGTGAGTCAGATCAGCCCCAGCATTTT; CDR3: CAISESDQPQHF; J: TRBJ1-5; V: TRBV10-3; size: few; D: .
DNA: TGTGCCAGCAGCCTATCGTACCAAGAGACCCAGTACTTC; CDR3: CASSLSYQETQYF; J: TRBJ2-5; V: TRBV9; size: once; D: .
DNA: TGTGCCTGGAGTTCCTTTAGCACTGAAGCTTTCTTT; CDR3: CAWSSFSTEAFF; J: TRBJ1-1; V: TRBV30; size: .; D: .
DNA: TGTGCCAGCAGTGGAATAGCGGCCTACAATGAGCAGTTCTTC; CDR3: CASSGIAAYNEQFF; J: TRBJ2-1; V: TRBV27; size: .; D: .
DNA: TGTGCCAGTAAAACAGGGGAGGGGACTGAAGCTTTCTTT; CDR3: CASKTGEGTEAFF; J: TRBJ1-1; V: TRBV2; size: .; D: TRBD1
DNA: TGTGCCACCGGGACGGTTAGCTCCTATAATTCACCCCTCCACTTT; CDR3: CATGTVSSYNSPLHF; J: TRBJ1-6; V: TRBV6-1; size: few; D: .